Listed below are T cell receptor beta chains from one sample, sequenced in a study of blood T cell repertoires in COVID-19. Profiled with immunoSEQ multiplex PCR; TCRdb holds only in-frame clones, not every one. Among some 370,000 clones listed, roughly 90% were seen once. The sample taken for sequencing was peripheral blood. These TCRs come from a man aged 40-49 years with acute or convalescent COVID-19. Each CDR3 is given with its conserved first and last residue. Each record gives: J gene, V gene, CDR3 length, clone size, D gene, CDR3 protein, CDR3 DNA. The D gene is left open where the match is weak. Clone size appears in some rows only: once, few, many, or a class for an expanded clone.

TRBJ1-1 | TRBV5-1 | 15 | NA | NA | CASSMAPTENTEAFF | TGCGCCAGCAGCATGGCGCCGACAGAGAACACTGAAGCTTTCTTT
TRBJ2-2 | TRBV28 | 13 | few | NA | CASGGQSTGELFF | TGTGCCAGCGGGGGCCAGAGCACCGGGGAGCTGTTTTTT
TRBJ2-7 | TRBV14 | 14 | once | TRBD2 | CASSRDRTSGEQYF | TGTGCCAGCAGCCGCGATAGGACTAGTGGTGAGCAGTACTTC
TRBJ2-1 | TRBV7-3 | 14 | NA | NA | CASSQEGLNNEQFF | TGTGCCAGCAGCCAGGAGGGCTTAAACAATGAGCAGTTCTTC
TRBJ2-7 | TRBV19 | 17 | NA | TRBD2 | CATSSFGDSGSETEQYF | TGTGCCACCTCATCCTTCGGAGACAGCGGGAGTGAGACCGAGCAGTACTTC
TRBJ2-7 | TRBV10-3 | 14 | NA | NA | CAISLTGASYEQYF | TGTGCCATCAGTCTGACAGGAGCATCCTACGAGCAGTACTTC
TRBJ2-1 | TRBV15 | 12 | NA | NA | CASAGFENEQFF | TGTGCCTCGGCCGGGTTCGAGAATGAGCAGTTCTTC
TRBJ1-2 | TRBV4-1 | 13 | NA | TRBD1 | CASKRQGSGGYTF | TGCGCCAGCAAAAGACAGGGGAGTGGTGGCTACACCTTC
TRBJ2-7 | TRBV3-1/TRBV3-2 | 16 | few | TRBD1 | CASSQAQTGGAYEQYF | TGTGCCAGCAGCCAAGCTCAGACAGGGGGGGCATACGAGCAGTACTTC
TRBJ1-1 | TRBV12-3/TRBV12-4 | 12 | NA | TRBD1 | CASSSGQDEAFF | TGTGCCAGCAGTTCGGGACAGGATGAAGCTTTCTTT
TRBJ1-2 | TRBV28 | 14 | NA | TRBD1 | CASSLAQGNYGYTF | TGTGCCAGCAGTTTGGCACAGGGGAACTATGGCTACACCTTC
TRBJ2-1 | TRBV7-6 | 15 | once | NA | CASSSQQGSYNEQFF | TGTGCCAGCAGCTCCCAGCAGGGCTCCTACAATGAGCAGTTCTTC
TRBJ1-2 | TRBV6-5 | 13 | NA | NA | CASSYSRGYGYTF | TGTGCCAGCAGTTACTCCCGGGGGTATGGCTACACCTTC
TRBJ2-1 | TRBV3-1/TRBV3-2 | 16 | NA | TRBD2 | CASSPLVSGGVDEQFF | TGTGCCAGCAGCCCCCTGGTTAGCGGGGGGGTAGATGAGCAGTTCTTC
TRBJ1-3 | TRBV29-1 | 13 | NA | TRBD1 | CSDPTGAGNTIYF | TGCAGCGACCCGACAGGGGCTGGAAACACCATATATTTT
TRBJ1-1 | TRBV14 | 13 | NA | NA | CASSPGMNTEAFF | TGTGCCAGCAGCCCAGGCATGAACACTGAAGCTTTCTTT
TRBJ1-1 | TRBV6-5 | 12 | NA | NA | CASSSPRNLAFF | TGTGCCAGCAGTTCTCCTCGTAATCTAGCTTTCTTT
TRBJ1-4 | TRBV30 | 15 | few | NA | CAWDKTGRGDEKLFF | TGTGCCTGGGATAAAACAGGGAGGGGGGATGAAAAACTGTTTTTT
TRBJ2-2 | TRBV10-1 | 14 | NA | NA | CASRTGPNTGELFF | TGCGCCAGCAGAACAGGACCGAACACCGGGGAGCTGTTTTTT
TRBJ1-1 | TRBV7-2 | 15 | NA | NA | CASSSAEAQNTEAFF | TGTGCCAGCAGCTCCGCGGAGGCACAGAACACTGAAGCTTTCTTT
TRBJ2-1 | TRBV21-1 | 15 | few | NA | CAIWTGKQSYNEQFF | TGTGCCATATGGACAGGGAAGCAGTCCTACAATGAGCAGTTCTTC
TRBJ2-3 | TRBV9 | 16 | many | TRBD1 | CASSEQGATSTDTQYF | TGTGCCAGCAGCGAGCAGGGGGCTACTAGCACAGATACGCAGTATTTT